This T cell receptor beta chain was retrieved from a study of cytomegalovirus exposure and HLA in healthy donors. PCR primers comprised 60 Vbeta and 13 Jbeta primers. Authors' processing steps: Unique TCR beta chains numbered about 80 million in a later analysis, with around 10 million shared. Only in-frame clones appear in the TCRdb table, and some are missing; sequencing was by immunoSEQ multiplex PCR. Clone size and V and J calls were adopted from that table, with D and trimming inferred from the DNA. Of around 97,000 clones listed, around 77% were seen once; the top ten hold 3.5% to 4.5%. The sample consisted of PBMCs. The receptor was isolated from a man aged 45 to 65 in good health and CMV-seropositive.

Here the CDR3 reads CASSPRDRGPFYEQYF. The CDR3 DNA sequence: TGTGCCAGCAGCCCGCGTGACAGGGGGCCTTTCTACGAGCAGTACTTC. This chain uses TRBV7-9 with TRBJ2-7; 10 nucleotides agree with TRBD1. Trimming took 5 bases from V and 3 from J; bases not matched to a gene: 10. CDR1 and CDR2 from the germline V gene are SEHNR and FQNEAQ (reference sequence). This CDR3 is built from 16 residues.